This is a list of T cell receptor beta chains from one sample in a study of shared clonotypes between healthy human individuals. Generated by immunoSEQ multiplex PCR, the TCRdb table keeps only in-frame clones and is missing some. The sample yields 950,000 to 1,200,000 clones, around three quarters seen once. Sequenced input: memory CD4+ T cells from PBMCs. These receptors all stem from a man aged 18 to 30 in good health. Some clones in this sample may be carry-over from other donors' samples. The CDR3 runs from the conserved cysteine through the conserved F or W. The D gene is left open where the match is weak.

d_call	j_call	v_call	cdr3_aa	cdr3_nt
NA	TRBJ2-3	TRBV4-2	CASSQGQGTSTDTQYF	TGTGCCAGCAGCCAAGGCCAGGGCACTAGCACAGATACGCAGTATTTT
TRBD2	TRBJ2-1	TRBV14	CASSQGGGPNEQFF	TGTGCCAGCAGCCAGGGGGGAGGGCCCAATGAGCAGTTCTTC
NA	TRBJ2-1	TRBV7-3	CASSLRGTSSYNEQFF	TGTGCCAGCAGCTTACGAGGGACCTCCTCCTACAATGAGCAGTTCTTC
TRBD2	TRBJ2-2	TRBV4-2	CASSPGTSGSFNTGELFF	TGTGCCAGCAGCCCCGGGACTAGCGGGAGCTTCAACACCGGGGAGCTGTTTTTT
NA	TRBJ1-2	TRBV28	CASKEGGLGGYTF	TGTGCCAGCAAGGAGGGAGGGCTCGGTGGCTACACCTTC
NA	TRBJ2-7	TRBV21-1	CASTWGTPRDLVDRAHEQYF	TGTGCCAGCACCTGGGGCACTCCACGGGATCTGGTGGACAGGGCCCACGAGCAGTACTTC
NA	TRBJ2-6	TRBV20-1	CSASGANVLTF	TGCTCCGCCTCTGGGGCCAACGTCCTGACTTTC
NA	TRBJ2-5	TRBV30	CAWSVGGRGTQYF	TGTGCCTGGAGTGTGGGGGGCCGCGGGACCCAGTACTTC
NA	TRBJ2-7	TRBV21-1	CASSRPDRPASYEQYF	TGTGCCAGCAGCCGACCCGACAGGCCTGCATCCTACGAGCAGTACTTC
TRBD1	TRBJ1-1	TRBV11-1	CASSPPVVGQVMNTEAFF	TGTGCCAGCAGCCCACCAGTAGTCGGACAGGTGATGAACACTGAAGCTTTCTTT
NA	TRBJ1-2	TRBV6-6	CASSYGPTNYGYTF	TGTGCCAGCAGTTACGGACCTACTAACTATGGCTACACCTTC
TRBD2	TRBJ2-3	TRBV5-6	CASSLEHTSGVTQYF	TGTGCCAGCAGCTTGGAACACACTAGCGGAGTTACGCAGTATTTT
NA	TRBJ2-3	TRBV7-3	CASSLSPGTDTQYF	TGTGCCAGCAGCCTCTCGCCGGGCACAGATACGCAGTATTTT
NA	TRBJ2-7	TRBV28	CASSLSTPGHFEQYF	TGTGCCAGCAGTTTATCTACACCGGGACACTTTGAGCAGTACTTC
TRBD1	TRBJ2-1	TRBV7-3	CASSLAGQGTSMFF	TGTGCCAGCAGCTTAGCGGGACAGGGGACAAGTATGTTCTTC
NA	TRBJ1-1	TRBV29-1	CSASLGREAFF	TGCAGCGCCTCCTTAGGTAGAGAAGCTTTCTTT
NA	TRBJ1-2	TRBV5-4	CASSSTRVSYGYTF	TGTGCCAGCAGCTCTACCCGGGTTTCTTATGGCTACACCTTC